This entry describes one T cell receptor (beta chain). Its antigen is still unknown. These data belong to a study of siplizumab effects on memory and regulatory T cells. Overall study findings and caveats: Memory T cells appeared less diverse than naive cells, which seemed to contribute substantially to alloresponse.

The method was immunoSEQ multiplex PCR; TCRdb's version includes in-frame clones alone and lacks a portion of them. The repertoire holds about 50,000 clones, with about 88% as singletons. Unstimulated subsets comprising naive, memory, effector memory and TEMRA cells were sequenced in a few donor pairs. The CDR3 totals 17 residues. Germline-derived CDR1 and CDR2 are SGHAT and FQNNGV. Trimming left V 4 bases short and J 6 bases short, with 23 bases between. This TCR came from a human donor in good health. Sequenced input: naive CD8+ T cells sorted from blood. J is TRBJ2-3 and V is TRBV11-2, with D maybe TRBD2 (5 bases). For the CDR3, the DNA is TGTGCCAGCAGCTCGTACCAACTAGGAGCCAGATCCGATACGCAGTATTTT. Translated: CASSSYQLGARSDTQYF.